This T cell receptor beta chain was recorded in a study of graft-versus-host responses after intestinal transplantation. Overall study: Once they had received anti-thymocyte globulin induction, all recipients took tacrolimus and steroids for three to four years.

CDR1 and CDR2 from the germline V gene are SGHNT and YYREEE (reference sequence). With 4 bases removed from V and 2 bases from J, the gap between germline ends came to 16 bases. The CDR3 length is 16 residues. Turning to this clone: The antigen remains unidentified.

Clones were sequenced by immunoSEQ multiplex PCR, and TCRdb holds only the in-frame ones, with some missing. The repertoire holds 90,000 to 130,000 clones, around 92% seen once, with approximately 1% in the top ten. The rearrangement uses TRBV5-4 and TRBJ2-1; possible D gene TRBD1, 6 bases. The source was unstimulated CD8+ T cells sorted from spleen or lymph node cells, collected before transplant. This sequence originates from a human donor who was the organ donor for an intestinal transplant. The CDR3 DNA sequence: TGTGCCAGCAGCCCTACCCAGGGGTCCCCCTACAATGAGCAGTTCTTC. It codes for CASSPTQGSPYNEQFF.